A selection of T cell receptor beta chains follows, all from one sample in a study of beta chain features in type 1 diabetes. Libraries were prepared by immunoSEQ multiplex PCR; TCRdb keeps only in-frame clonotypes and omits some of them. The table lists 350,000 to 400,000 clones, about 15% of them singletons. Sequenced input: naive CD4+ T cells from blood. The receptor set was obtained from a woman aged 18-29 years in good health. Both conserved end residues are part of each CDR3. The order of the fields is V gene, clone size, J gene, D gene, CDR3 protein, CDR3 DNA. D genes are given only for firm matches. Clone size is stated in some rows and not others, as once, few, many or a class when expanded.

V: TRBV10-3
size: few
J: TRBJ2-7
D: NA
CDR3: CAIRVPGGDEQYF
DNA: TGTGCCATCAGAGTTCCCGGGGGAGACGAGCAGTACTTC

V: TRBV7-2
size: few
J: TRBJ2-3
D: TRBD2
CDR3: CASSSISGGGDTQYF
DNA: TGTGCCAGCAGCTCCATTAGCGGGGGGGGAGATACGCAGTATTTT

V: TRBV29-1
size: NA
J: TRBJ1-4
D: NA
CDR3: CSGMHRVGEKLFF
DNA: TGCAGCGGGATGCACAGGGTTGGGGAAAAACTGTTTTTT

V: TRBV2
size: NA
J: TRBJ1-2
D: TRBD1
CDR3: CASIRGTGYNYGYTF
DNA: TGTGCCAGCATCAGAGGGACAGGGTATAACTATGGCTACACCTTC

V: TRBV5-6
size: NA
J: TRBJ2-1
D: TRBD1
CDR3: CASSRATGTAYNEQFF
DNA: TGTGCCAGCAGCAGAGCGACAGGGACGGCCTACAATGAGCAGTTCTTC

V: TRBV28
size: NA
J: TRBJ1-2
D: TRBD1
CDR3: CASSPWDSDYYGYTF
DNA: TGTGCCAGCAGTCCTTGGGACAGTGATTACTATGGCTACACCTTC

V: TRBV5-1
size: NA
J: TRBJ2-1
D: TRBD1
CDR3: CASSRKQGPYNEQFF
DNA: TGCGCCAGCAGCCGAAAACAGGGGCCCTACAATGAGCAGTTCTTC

V: TRBV7-2
size: few
J: TRBJ2-1
D: NA
CDR3: CASSLIAGNEQFF
DNA: TGTGCCAGCAGCTTAATCGCGGGCAATGAGCAGTTCTTC

V: TRBV6-6
size: NA
J: TRBJ2-5
D: NA
CDR3: CASSYPRDFGQETQYF
DNA: TGTGCCAGCAGTTACCCCCGGGACTTCGGACAAGAGACCCAGTACTTC

V: TRBV7-8
size: NA
J: TRBJ1-2
D: TRBD1
CDR3: CASSQRDRGNYGYTF
DNA: TGTGCCAGCAGCCAGAGGGACAGGGGGAACTATGGCTACACCTTC

V: TRBV15
size: NA
J: TRBJ2-5
D: NA
CDR3: CATSPPELQETQYF
DNA: TGTGCCACCAGCCCCCCTGAGTTACAAGAGACCCAGTACTTC

V: TRBV28
size: NA
J: TRBJ2-7
D: NA
CDR3: CASNPSGDNLYEQYF
DNA: TGTGCCAGCAATCCGTCCGGGGACAACCTTTACGAGCAGTACTTC

V: TRBV7-2
size: few
J: TRBJ2-4
D: NA
CDR3: CASSLTISGVNIQYF
DNA: TGTGCCAGCAGCTTAACAATCAGCGGCGTAAACATTCAGTACTTC

V: TRBV28
size: NA
J: TRBJ2-7
D: NA
CDR3: CASSYLQGTYEQYF
DNA: TGTGCCAGCAGTTACCTCCAGGGAACCTACGAGCAGTACTTC

V: TRBV30
size: few
J: TRBJ2-1
D: TRBD2
CDR3: CAWSVGPAGDPLQFF
DNA: TGTGCCTGGAGTGTCGGTCCCGCGGGAGACCCTTTACAGTTCTTC

V: TRBV28
size: NA
J: TRBJ2-6
D: NA
CDR3: CASTNGFGGANVLTF
DNA: TGTGCCAGCACAAACGGGTTTGGTGGGGCCAACGTCCTGACTTTC

V: TRBV14
size: few
J: TRBJ2-1
D: NA
CDR3: CASSLGGTLQFF
DNA: TGTGCCAGCAGCCTGGGAGGAACTTTGCAGTTCTTC

V: TRBV15
size: few
J: TRBJ1-4
D: TRBD1
CDR3: CATSRGRTGLNEKLFF
DNA: TGTGCCACCAGCAGAGGCCGGACAGGACTTAATGAAAAACTGTTTTTT

V: TRBV12-5
size: NA
J: TRBJ2-2
D: NA
CDR3: CASGSTRGADTGELFF
DNA: TGTGCTAGTGGTTCCACCCGGGGGGCGGACACCGGGGAGCTGTTTTTT

V: TRBV30
size: few
J: TRBJ1-2
D: TRBD1
CDR3: CASGTGQGYTF
DNA: TGTGCCTCCGGGACAGGGCAAGGCTACACCTTC

V: TRBV5-1
size: few
J: TRBJ2-3
D: TRBD2
CDR3: CASSLVASGRTTDTQYF
DNA: TGCGCCAGCAGCTTGGTGGCTAGCGGGAGGACCACAGATACGCAGTATTTT

V: TRBV7-9
size: NA
J: TRBJ1-2
D: NA
CDR3: CASSLGPSRLYGYTF
DNA: TGTGCCAGCAGCTTAGGTCCGTCGAGACTCTATGGCTACACCTTC